The sample holds a few counts of the clone carrying this T cell receptor (beta chain). This specimen comes from a study of identical twins. One entry per CDR3 protein results from TCRdb running MiXCR on the 5' RACE reads. This table holds fewer than 900,000 distinct CDR3 sequences, less than 25% found once. CDR1 DFQATT and CDR2 SNEGSKA come from the germline V gene (reference sequence). This CDR3 spans 13 amino acids. V dropped 3 bases and J dropped 3 bases, with 10 bases sitting between them. Separately, the same data were catalogued under a study of T cells expressing NK-cell markers.

This sequence joins TRBV20-1 and TRBJ2-3; D is unclear. The TCR was taken from a woman under 30 in good health. Sequencing used PBMCs. CDR3 in amino acids: CSASVVLTDTQYF. CDR3 DNA sequence: TGCAGTGCTAGTGTCGTGTTGACAGATACGCAGTATTTT.